This is a list of T cell receptor beta chains from one sample in a study of post-analysis software for immune sequencing data. TCRdb recomputed calls from the PCR reads with MiXCR, one row per CDR3 protein. The repertoire includes about 770,000 distinct CDR3 sequences, about 43% of them detected once, and 4.9% sits in the top ten. The sequenced sample was blood. Source of these receptors: a girl aged 5-17 years with multiple sclerosis. Both conserved end residues are part of each CDR3. Each record gives: clone size, J gene, V gene, D gene, CDR3 DNA, CDR3 protein. D genes are given only for firm matches. Clone size appears in some rows only: once, few, many, or a class for an expanded clone.

>-|TRBJ1-1|TRBV6-6|-
TGTGCCAGCAGCTTCACCGGGACACCCATGAACACTGAAGCTTTCTTT
CASSFTGTPMNTEAFF
>-|TRBJ1-5|TRBV20-1|-
TGCAGTGCTAGGGAAGGGCCGTATAGCAATCAGCCCCAGCATTTT
CSAREGPYSNQPQHF
>few|TRBJ1-5|TRBV15|-
TGTGCCACCAGCAGACGAAGCACAGGGACTCTGCATTTT
CATSRRSTGTLHF
>few|TRBJ2-7|TRBV4-3|-
TGCGCCAGCAGCCTTCTGGTGGGCCGCTCCTACGAGCAGTACTTC
CASSLLVGRSYEQYF
>few|TRBJ2-7|TRBV10-3|-
TGTGCCATCAGTGAAGGGGTCTCCTACGAGCAGTACTTC
CAISEGVSYEQYF
>-|TRBJ2-1|TRBV4-3|-
TGCGCCAGCAGCCGTAGTGCCGTGGAAAATGAGCAGTTCTTC
CASSRSAVENEQFF
>-|TRBJ2-3|TRBV7-2|-
TGTGCCAGCAGCTCGGAGGGTCCCCCAGATACGCAGTATTTT
CASSSEGPPDTQYF
>-|TRBJ2-5|TRBV18|-
TGTGCCAGCTCACCCGTGGAGGAAGATAGAGAGACCCAGTACTTC
CASSPVEEDRETQYF
>-|TRBJ2-5|TRBV29-1|TRBD2
TGCAGCGTTGTCCTCCGGGAGGGCTCCCAAGAGACCCAGTACTTC
CSVVLREGSQETQYF
>few|TRBJ2-4|TRBV7-2|TRBD1
TGTGCCAGCAGCATCCACGACAGGGGGCAGAGGCAGTACTTC
CASSIHDRGQRQYF
>-|TRBJ1-6|TRBV20-1|-
TGCAGTGCTAGAGATTACCGGGCTTCGGTTAATAATTCACCCCTCCACTTT
CSARDYRASVNNSPLHF
>-|TRBJ2-7|TRBV7-9|-
TGTGCCAGCAGCCCAACATCCGAGCAGTACTTC
CASSPTSEQYF
>few|TRBJ2-5|TRBV2|TRBD1
TGTGCCACCATCAGGGACAGGGACGGGGAGACCCAGTACTTC
CATIRDRDGETQYF
>few|TRBJ2-3|TRBV11-2|TRBD1
TGTGCCAGCAGCCGCTGGACAGGGGCATTTACAGATACGCAGTATTTT
CASSRWTGAFTDTQYF
>many|TRBJ2-6|TRBV7-9|-
TGTGCCAGCAGCTTAGATGGGGGTGAGGCCCCCTCTGGGGCCAACGTCCTGACTTTC
CASSLDGGEAPSGANVLTF
>-|TRBJ1-5|TRBV3-1|-
TGTGCCAGCAGCCAAGGTGCTGGCACGAATCAGCCCCAGCATTTT
CASSQGAGTNQPQHF
>-|TRBJ2-5|TRBV10-3|-
TGTGCCATCAGTGTGGCGGGGAAAGCCTTCCAAGAGACCCAGTACTTC
CAISVAGKAFQETQYF
>-|TRBJ2-3|TRBV20-1|-
TGCAGTGCTGGCCCTACAGGGAGGGATTCGGATACGCAGTATTTT
CSAGPTGRDSDTQYF
>-|TRBJ2-1|TRBV29-1|-
TGCAGCGTTGCGGGGTCTTGGGGGGAGCAGTTCTTC
CSVAGSWGEQFF
>few|TRBJ2-1|TRBV20-1|-
TGCAGTGTTCCCGACAGAAGCTCCTACAATGAGCAGTTCTTC
CSVPDRSSYNEQFF
>-|TRBJ2-4|TRBV21-1|-
TGTGCCAGCAGCACCTGGGCCCGGACTAGCGGGAGGCCGGGGAACATTCAGTACTTC
CASSTWARTSGRPGNIQYF
>-|TRBJ1-1|TRBV5-8|-
TGTGCCAGCAGCTGGGCCATGAACACTGAAGCTTTCTTT
CASSWAMNTEAFF
>once|TRBJ2-5|TRBV29-1|TRBD1
TGCAGCTACGGACAGGGCATGGGAGAGACCCAGTACTTC
CSYGQGMGETQYF
>-|TRBJ1-2|TRBV6-5|-
TGTGCCAGCAGTTACGGCAGCTACTATGGCTACACCTTC
CASSYGSYYGYTF
>few|TRBJ2-3|TRBV7-9|-
TGTGCCAGCAGCTCCCGAGGAGGGGCATTCACAGATACGCAGTATTTT
CASSSRGGAFTDTQYF
>-|TRBJ1-2|TRBV27|TRBD1
TGTGCCAGCAGCCGGACAGGGAGAGGACATAACTATGGCTACACCTTC
CASSRTGRGHNYGYTF
>-|TRBJ1-2|TRBV29-1|-
TGCAGCGTTCTTGGGCCCCCGCAGGACACCAACTATGGCTACACCTTC
CSVLGPPQDTNYGYTF
>few|TRBJ2-7|TRBV14|TRBD2
TGTGCCAGCAGCCCCCTCCGACTAGCGCATTTGGGCGAGCAGTACTTC
CASSPLRLAHLGEQYF
>few|TRBJ1-1|TRBV27|-
TGTGCCAGCAGTTTAATGGGGGGCGGTGAAGCTTTCTTT
CASSLMGGGEAFF
>few|TRBJ1-2|TRBV5-1|-
TGCGCCAGCAGCTTGGAGAACTATGGCTACACCTTC
CASSLENYGYTF
>-|TRBJ2-7|TRBV12-3/TRBV12-4|-
TGTGCCAGCAGTCACAGGGGAGGAGGGTCCGGACTAGCTTACGAGCAGTACTTC
CASSHRGGGSGLAYEQYF
>-|TRBJ2-5|TRBV5-5|-
-
CASSVAGGSPYEHYF
>few|TRBJ2-7|TRBV2|-
TGTGCCAGCAGACAGACCATCTACGAGCAGTACTTC
CASRQTIYEQYF
>-|TRBJ2-7|TRBV20-1|TRBD2
TGCAGTGCTAGCGGGAGGAACGAGCAGTACTTC
CSASGRNEQYF
>few|TRBJ1-1|TRBV29-1|-
TGCAGCGTTGAAGTCCAGGGCGCAAGGACTGAAGCTTTCTTT
CSVEVQGARTEAFF
>-|TRBJ2-6|TRBV6-5|-
TGTGCCAGCAGTTACTCGAAGCGGTCTGGGGCCAACGTCCTGACTTTC
CASSYSKRSGANVLTF
>-|TRBJ2-7|TRBV7-9|-
TGTGCCAGCAGCCCCCGGGACCTAGGAATCTACGAGCAGTACTTC
CASSPRDLGIYEQYF
>-|TRBJ2-3|TRBV11-1|-
TGTGCCAGCAGCCTAAACAGGGTCGGCCCAGATACGCAGTATTTT
CASSLNRVGPDTQYF
>-|TRBJ1-4|TRBV29-1|-
TGCAGCGTGGGACGGGCCACAGGTGAAAAACTGTTTTTT
CSVGRATGEKLFF
>few|TRBJ2-3|TRBV20-1|TRBD2
TGCAGTGCTAGAGATTGGCTAGCGGGAGCTACGGATACGCAGTATTTT
CSARDWLAGATDTQYF
>few|TRBJ2-5|TRBV20-1|-
TGCAGTGCTTTAGGTGGGGGACCCCAAGAGACCCAGTACTTC
CSALGGGPQETQYF
>few|TRBJ2-7|TRBV5-1|TRBD1
TGCGCCAGCAGCTTGGCAGAGACAGGGAACGAGCAGTACTTC
CASSLAETGNEQYF